The 11 T cell receptor beta chains in this list originate from one sample, sequenced in a study of blood T cells in healthy people across ages. Together with a sample-barcoded 5' primer, a J-beta primer mix was included in a second PCR lasting 7 to 11 cycles. TCRdb itself ran the 5' RACE reads through MiXCR, one entry per CDR3 protein. The data hold about 1,400,000 distinct CDR3 sequences, with roughly 40% observed a single time. The material sequenced was blood. The receptors here all came from a woman between 18 and 30 years old in good health.

This clonotype has a handful of counts. J is TRBJ2-5 and V is TRBV9; D might be TRBD2 (6 bases). V gave up 0 bases and J gave up 3 bases, with 9 bases separating them. The CDR3 spans 14 residues. CDR1 and CDR2 (germline): SGDLS, YYNGEE. The CDR3 sequence is CASSVGGIEETQYF. The CDR3, as DNA: TGTGCCAGCAGCGTAGGCGGGATAGAAGAGACCCAGTACTTC.

The chain couples TRBV7-9 to TRBJ2-1; 12 positions agree with TRBD2. Germline V gene lookup returns CDR1 SEHNR and CDR2 FQNEAQ (reference sequence). The CDR3 consists of 16 residues. Trimming took 3 bases from V and 6 from J; bases not matched to a gene: 6. The CDR3 nucleotides are TGTGCCAGCAGCTTGCGGCTAGCGGGAGGGGTCAATGAGCAGTTCTTC. It encodes CASSLRLAGGVNEQFF.

This sequence joins TRBV20-1 and TRBJ2-6, with 8 bases aligning to TRBD1. In germline, CDR1 is DFQATT, CDR2 SNEGSKA (reference sequence). V shed 5 bases, J shed 13 bases, and the junction held 13 bases outside the gene matches. The CDR3 contains 14 residues. The CDR3 nucleotides are TGCAGTGCTGCTCGACAGGGGCCCTTGGGGGTCCTGACTTTC. It yields the protein CSAARQGPLGVLTF.

As to this clonotype: Germline is not matched at one junction end, which may reflect a read error. This chain links TRBV20-1 with TRBJ2-1; D is perhaps TRBD2 (6 bases). Germline V lookup: CDR1 DFQATT, CDR2 SNEGSKA (reference sequence). This CDR3 comprises 15 residues. The CDR3 DNA reads TGCAGTGCTAGCGGGAGTAGGTTATCCTACAACGAGCAGTTCTTC. Protein sequence: CSASGSRLSYNEQFF.

The chain couples TRBV9 to TRBJ2-3; 9 nucleotides agree with TRBD1. There are 16 residues in the CDR3. Losses at the gene ends were 3 bases for V and 4 bases for J; bases not matched to a gene: 9. Germline V CDR1 and CDR2: SGDLS, YYNGEE. The CDR3 protein is CASSAGDRATADTQYF. The CDR3 DNA sequence: TGTGCCAGCAGCGCGGGGGACAGGGCTACGGCAGATACGCAGTATTTT.

V and J are TRBV6-2 or TRBV6-3 and TRBJ2-3; 7 bases agree with TRBD2. The germline V gene has CDR1 MNHEY and CDR2 SVGEGT. CDR3 size: 17 residues. V was pared by 0 bases and J by 2 bases, with 8 bases of the junction left unmatched. The CDR3 loop reads CASSYSGLGLDTDTQYF. The CDR3, as DNA: TGTGCCAGCAGTTACTCTGGACTAGGGTTGGACACAGATACGCAGTATTTT.

The rearrangement links TRBV4-1 to TRBJ2-5, with D perhaps TRBD2 (7 bases). This CDR3 contains 15 residues. Trimming took 2 bases from V and 1 from J, leaving 11 bases between them. Germline lookup yields CDR1 MGHRA and CDR2 YSYEKL. CDR3 in DNA: TGCGCCAGCAGCCAAAAGGGGGGGGGCCAAGAGACCCAGTACTTC. This encodes CASSQKGGGQETQYF.

This clonotype was seen more than once but under ten times. The V call is TRBV5-1, the J call TRBJ2-5; possible D gene TRBD2, 6 bases. The tail of the sequence fits TRBJ2-7 better, so the J call may be wrong. The V gene's germline CDR1 is SGHRS and CDR2 YFSETQ. The CDR3 loop spans 13 amino acids. The CDR3 protein is CASGGTPQGEQYF. The CDR3 DNA sequence: TGCGCCAGCGGAGGGACTCCCCAAGGCGAGCAGTACTTC.

A few counts support this clonotype. The chain joins TRBV5-1 to TRBJ2-1; possible D gene TRBD1, 6 bases. Per germline, CDR1 SGHRS and CDR2 YFSETQ. The CDR3 has 17 amino acids. V dropped 4 bases and J dropped 4 bases, with 21 bases sitting between them. The CDR3 DNA is TGCGCCAGCAGCCCCACAGGAGTAGGGGGACCTTACAATGAGCAGTTCTTC. It yields the protein CASSPTGVGGPYNEQFF.

The chain employs TRBV29-1 and TRBJ2-1; 7 bases are a match to TRBD2. Losses at the gene ends were 4 bases for V and 13 bases for J; bases not matched to a gene: 16. Per the germline V gene, CDR1 is SQVTM and CDR2 is ANQGSEA. This CDR3 spans 14 amino acids. The CDR3 here is CSVVGRLALETQFF. Here the CDR3 DNA reads TGCAGCGTTGTCGGGAGGCTCGCGTTAGAGACCCAGTTCTTC.

J is TRBJ2-7 and V is TRBV6-2 or TRBV6-3; 10 bases are a match to TRBD1. V was pared by 4 bases and J by 2 bases, with 2 bases of the junction left unmatched. In germline, CDR1 is MNHEY, CDR2 SVGEGT. The CDR3 has 14 amino acids. In DNA, the CDR3 is TGTGCCAGCAGTTGGACAGGGGGTCCCTACGAGCAGTACTTC. Its protein product is CASSWTGGPYEQYF.